One sample yielded the 20 T cell receptor beta chains listed below, sequenced in a study of monozygotic twins with inflammatory bowel disease. TCRdb reprocessed the 5' RACE reads and keeps a single row for each CDR3 protein, giving no DNA. The specimen's table records some 200,000 distinct CDR3 sequences. Sequenced: blood. These receptors all come from a human donor with ulcerative colitis or Crohn's disease, or a healthy co-twin of an affected twin (not recorded which).

This chain uses TRBV18 with TRBJ2-1; TCRdb lists TRBD2, though no DNA is available to test this call. The CDR3 has 16 amino acids. Looked up from germline, CDR1 is KGHSH and CDR2 is LQKENI. This CDR3 is CASSLALLGLESEQFF.

The chain couples TRBV7-6 to TRBJ1-1. Germline V gives CDR1 SGHVS, CDR2 FNYEAQ. The CDR3 sequence is 13 residues long. This chain's CDR3 is CASSNPWATEAFF. Looking up the rest from reference TRBV7-6 and TRBJ1-1 gives the full variable domain: GAGVSQSPRYKVTKRGQDVALRCDPISGHVSLYWYRQALGQGPEFLTYFNYEAQQDKSGLPNDRFSAERPEGSISTLTIQRTEQRDSAMYRCASSNPWATEAFFGQGTRLTVV.

The chain recombines TRBV29-1 with TRBJ1-3. This CDR3 is 14 amino acids long. Germline V CDR1 and CDR2: SQVTM, ANQGSEA. This CDR3 reads CSVGGDPSGNTIYF.

The V gene is TRBV4-1, the J gene TRBJ2-6. CDR1 MGHRA and CDR2 YSYEKL come from the germline V gene. This CDR3 has 16 amino acids. This CDR3 is CASSQVTLSGANVLTF.

The chain couples TRBV5-1 to TRBJ2-1; TCRdb selects TRBD1, and the lack of DNA leaves this call unchecked. The germline CDR1 and CDR2 sequences are SGHRS and YFSETQ. CDR3 length: 16 residues. CDR3: CASSLDAGTGYNEQFF.

This sequence joins TRBV6-1 and TRBJ1-5; TCRdb reports TRBD1, a call that lacks DNA to check it against. CDR3 size: 15 residues. CDR1 is MNHNS and CDR2 is SASEGT in the germline V gene. The CDR3 sequence: CASSPRTNGNQPQHF.

The genes are TRBV21-1 and TRBJ2-7; TCRdb's D call, TRBD2, is unchecked because there is no DNA. TRBV21-1 is annotated as a pseudogene. The CDR3 sequence is 16 residues long. CDR3 amino acids: CASSKASGSRGYEQYF.

This chain connects TRBV6-1 to TRBJ2-7; absent DNA, TCRdb's TRBD1 call cannot be checked. The CDR3 contains 14 residues. Germline V gene sequence: CDR1 MNHNS, CDR2 SASEGT. The CDR3 spells CASKTDRGPYEQYF.

V gene TRBV6-1 combines with J gene TRBJ1-5; TCRdb's D call of TRBD1 is untestable without DNA. Germline CDR1 reads MNHNS; CDR2 reads SASEGT. This CDR3 region has 15 residues. Here the CDR3 reads CASTPPGSRDQPQHF.

The genes are TRBV18 and TRBJ1-1. Germline V gives CDR1 KGHSH, CDR2 LQKENI. This CDR3 contains 15 residues. This CDR3 reads CASSYAIVVGTEAFF.

The chain employs TRBV10-3 and TRBJ2-3; as DNA is missing, the TRBD1 call by TCRdb cannot be tested. The CDR3 length is 17 residues. CDR1 and CDR2 (germline): ENHRY, SYGVKD. CDR3: CAISENRPGQHTDTQYF.

This sequence joins TRBV12-3 or TRBV12-4 and TRBJ1-3; TCRdb outputs TRBD1, but without DNA this stays unchecked. The CDR3 spans 15 residues. This chain's CDR3 is CASSLDRVSKNTIYF.

The CDR3 reads CASSLEVWGASPLGGYTF. The chain combines TRBV5-5 with TRBJ1-2; lacking DNA, the TRBD1 call made by TCRdb goes unchecked. This CDR3 has 18 amino acids. Germline assignment: CDR1 SGHKS and CDR2 YYEKEE (reference sequence).

The gene calls are TRBV18 and TRBJ1-1; TCRdb's assignment of TRBD1 cannot be checked, as there is no DNA. Germline V gives CDR1 KGHSH, CDR2 LQKENI. The CDR3 is 14 amino acids. CDR3 loop: CASSPLTGDTEAFF.

V is TRBV5-1 and J is TRBJ2-2; TCRdb outputs TRBD1, but without DNA this stays unchecked. Germline CDR1 is SGHRS and CDR2 is YFSETQ. The CDR3 sequence is 15 residues long. CDR3 protein: CASSLWARATGELFF.

The chain links TRBV12-3 or TRBV12-4 to TRBJ1-4. The CDR3 covers 13 residues. This chain's CDR3 is CASSSDWKEKLFF.

V gene TRBV2 combines with J gene TRBJ2-1. From germline, CDR1 is SNHLY and CDR2 FYNNEI. This CDR3 spans 15 amino acids. The CDR3: CASSEAWQAYNEQFF.

The gene calls are TRBV5-1 and TRBJ2-7; the D gene TCRdb calls, TRBD1, cannot be checked with no DNA. Germline CDR1 SGHRS, CDR2 YFSETQ. The CDR3 covers 14 residues. Here the CDR3 reads CASRGQENSYEQYF.

The rearrangement joins TRBV27 to TRBJ2-3; the D call of TRBD1 rests on TCRdb alone, since no DNA is present to check it. The CDR3 runs 14 residues. Germline loops: CDR1 MNHEY, CDR2 SMNVEV (reference sequence). The CDR3 is CASTLRHPRDTQYF.

The V and J genes are TRBV29-1 and TRBJ2-3; TCRdb lists TRBD1, though no DNA is available to test this call. This CDR3 is 13 amino acids long. Germline assignment: CDR1 SQVTM and CDR2 ANQGSEA. CDR3 sequence: CSVSGTALDTQYF.